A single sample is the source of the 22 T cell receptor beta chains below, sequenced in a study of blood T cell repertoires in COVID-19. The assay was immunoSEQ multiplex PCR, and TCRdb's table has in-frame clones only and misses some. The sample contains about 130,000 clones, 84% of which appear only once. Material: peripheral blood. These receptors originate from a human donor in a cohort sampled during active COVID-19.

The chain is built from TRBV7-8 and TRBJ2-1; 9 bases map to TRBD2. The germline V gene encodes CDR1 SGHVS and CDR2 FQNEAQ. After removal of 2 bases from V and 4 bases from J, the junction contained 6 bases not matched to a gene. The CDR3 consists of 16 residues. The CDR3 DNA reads TGTGCCAGCAGCTTAATGGGACTAGCATCTTACAATGAGCAGTTCTTC. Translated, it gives CASSLMGLASYNEQFF. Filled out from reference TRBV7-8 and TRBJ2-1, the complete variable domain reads GAGVSQSPRYKVAKRGQDVALRCDPISGHVSLFWYQQALGQGPEFLTYFQNEAQLDKSGLPSDRFFAERPEGSVSTLKIQRTQQEDSAVYLCASSLMGLASYNEQFFGPGTRLTVL.

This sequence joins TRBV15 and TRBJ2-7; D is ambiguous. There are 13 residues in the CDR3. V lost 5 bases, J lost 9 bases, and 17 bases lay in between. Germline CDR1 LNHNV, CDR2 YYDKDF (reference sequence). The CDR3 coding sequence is TGTGCCACCAGCCCGCGATCTTTAACGGGGCAGTACTTC. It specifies CATSPRSLTGQYF.

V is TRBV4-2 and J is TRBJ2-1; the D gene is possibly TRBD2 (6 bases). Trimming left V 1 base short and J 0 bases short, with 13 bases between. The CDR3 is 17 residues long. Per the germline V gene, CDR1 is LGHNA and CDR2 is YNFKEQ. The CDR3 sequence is CASSQGGGGVSYNEQFF. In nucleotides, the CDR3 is TGTGCCAGCAGCCAAGGGGGCGGCGGGGTCTCCTACAATGAGCAGTTCTTC.

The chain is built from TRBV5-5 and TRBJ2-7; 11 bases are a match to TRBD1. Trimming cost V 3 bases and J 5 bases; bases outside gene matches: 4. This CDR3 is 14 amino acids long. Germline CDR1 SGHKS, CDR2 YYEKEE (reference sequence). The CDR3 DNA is TGTGCCAGCAGCTGGGGACAGGGGGGCGACGAGCAGTACTTC. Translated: CASSWGQGGDEQYF.

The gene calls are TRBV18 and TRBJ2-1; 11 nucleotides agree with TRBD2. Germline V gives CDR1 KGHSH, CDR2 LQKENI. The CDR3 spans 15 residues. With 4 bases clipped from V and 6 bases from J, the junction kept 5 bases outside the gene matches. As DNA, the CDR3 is TGTGCCAGCTCACTACTAGCGGGGGTCTCCAATGAGCAGTTCTTC. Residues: CASSLLAGVSNEQFF.

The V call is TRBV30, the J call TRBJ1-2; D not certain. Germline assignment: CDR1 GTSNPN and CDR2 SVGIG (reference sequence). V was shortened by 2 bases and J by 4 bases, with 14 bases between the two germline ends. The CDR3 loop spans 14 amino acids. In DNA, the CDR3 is TGTGCCTGGAGTTACCTACGAGGCAGCTATGGCTACACCTTC. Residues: CAWSYLRGSYGYTF.

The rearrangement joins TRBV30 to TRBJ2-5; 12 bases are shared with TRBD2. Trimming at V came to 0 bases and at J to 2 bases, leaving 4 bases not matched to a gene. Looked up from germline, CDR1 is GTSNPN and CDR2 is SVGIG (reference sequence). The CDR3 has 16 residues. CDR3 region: CAWSVSLAGGQETQYF. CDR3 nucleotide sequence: TGTGCCTGGAGTGTATCCCTAGCGGGGGGGCAAGAGACCCAGTACTTC.

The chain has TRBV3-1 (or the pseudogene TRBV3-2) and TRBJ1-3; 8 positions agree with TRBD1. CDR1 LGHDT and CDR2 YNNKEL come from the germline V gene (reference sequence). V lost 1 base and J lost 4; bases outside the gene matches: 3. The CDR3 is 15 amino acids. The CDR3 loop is CASSQGHRGGNTIYF. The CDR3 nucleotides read TGTGCCAGCAGCCAAGGACACAGGGGGGGAAACACCATATATTTT.

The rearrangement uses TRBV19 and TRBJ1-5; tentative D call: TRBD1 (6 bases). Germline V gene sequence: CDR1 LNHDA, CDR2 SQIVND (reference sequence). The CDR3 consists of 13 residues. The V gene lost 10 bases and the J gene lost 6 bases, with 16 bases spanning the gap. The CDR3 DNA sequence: TGTGCCACCGCCGGACAGTTCGTTCAGCCCCAGCATTTT. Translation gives CATAGQFVQPQHF.

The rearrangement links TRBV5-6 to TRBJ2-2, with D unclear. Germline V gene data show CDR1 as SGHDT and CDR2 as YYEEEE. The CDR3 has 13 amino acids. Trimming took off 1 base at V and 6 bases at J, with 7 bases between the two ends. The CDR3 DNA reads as TGTGCCAGCAGCTTGATTATCGCCGGGGAGCTGTTTTTT. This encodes CASSLIIAGELFF.

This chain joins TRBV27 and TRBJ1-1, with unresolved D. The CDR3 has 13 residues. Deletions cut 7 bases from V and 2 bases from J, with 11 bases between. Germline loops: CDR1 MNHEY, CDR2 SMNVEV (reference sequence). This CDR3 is CASKSWSNTEAFF. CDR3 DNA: TGTGCCAGCAAATCGTGGAGTAACACTGAAGCTTTCTTT.

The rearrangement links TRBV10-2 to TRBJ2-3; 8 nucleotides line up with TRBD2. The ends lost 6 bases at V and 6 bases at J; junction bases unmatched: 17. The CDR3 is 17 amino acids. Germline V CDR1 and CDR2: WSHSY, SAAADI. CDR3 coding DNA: TGCGCCAGCAGGGCTCTAGGCGGGGGGACAAGTCCCGATACGCAGTATTTT. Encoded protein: CASRALGGGTSPDTQYF.

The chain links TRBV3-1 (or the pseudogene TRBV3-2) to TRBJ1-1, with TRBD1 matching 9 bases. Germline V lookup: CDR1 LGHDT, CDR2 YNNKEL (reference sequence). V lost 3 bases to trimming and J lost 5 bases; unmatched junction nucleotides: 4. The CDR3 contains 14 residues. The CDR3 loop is CASSHRQGDTEAFF. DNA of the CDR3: TGTGCCAGCAGCCATCGACAGGGGGATACTGAAGCTTTCTTT.

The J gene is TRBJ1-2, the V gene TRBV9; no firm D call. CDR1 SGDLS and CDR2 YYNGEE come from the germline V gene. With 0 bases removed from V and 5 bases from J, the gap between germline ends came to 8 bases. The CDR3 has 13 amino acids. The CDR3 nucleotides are TGTGCCAGCAGCGTAGAAACGGGATATGGCTACACCTTC. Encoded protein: CASSVETGYGYTF.

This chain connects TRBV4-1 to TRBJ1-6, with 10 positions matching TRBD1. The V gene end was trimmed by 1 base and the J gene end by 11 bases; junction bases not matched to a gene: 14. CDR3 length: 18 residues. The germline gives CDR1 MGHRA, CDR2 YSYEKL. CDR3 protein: CASSQAEIGTGDRAPLHF. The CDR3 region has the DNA TGCGCCAGCAGCCAAGCCGAGATTGGGACAGGGGATAGAGCACCCCTCCACTTT.

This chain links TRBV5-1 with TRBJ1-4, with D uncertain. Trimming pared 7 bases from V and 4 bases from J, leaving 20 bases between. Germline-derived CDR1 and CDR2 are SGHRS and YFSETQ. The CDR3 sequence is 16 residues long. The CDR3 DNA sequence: TGCGCCAGCCGACCCACCTCCGGGATGCTTAATGAAAAACTGTTTTTT. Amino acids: CASRPTSGMLNEKLFF.

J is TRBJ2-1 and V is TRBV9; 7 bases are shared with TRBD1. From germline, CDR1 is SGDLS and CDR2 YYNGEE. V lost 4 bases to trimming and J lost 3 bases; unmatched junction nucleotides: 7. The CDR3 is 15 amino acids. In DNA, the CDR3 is TGTGCCAGCAGCCCCCGACAGGGAGACTACAATGAGCAGTTCTTC. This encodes CASSPRQGDYNEQFF.

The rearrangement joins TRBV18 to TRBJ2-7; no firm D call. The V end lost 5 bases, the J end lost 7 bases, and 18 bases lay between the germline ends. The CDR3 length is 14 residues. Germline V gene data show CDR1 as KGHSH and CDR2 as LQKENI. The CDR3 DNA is TGTGCCAGCTCAACCACCTACGGCCAGGTGGAGCAGTACTTC. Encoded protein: CASSTTYGQVEQYF.

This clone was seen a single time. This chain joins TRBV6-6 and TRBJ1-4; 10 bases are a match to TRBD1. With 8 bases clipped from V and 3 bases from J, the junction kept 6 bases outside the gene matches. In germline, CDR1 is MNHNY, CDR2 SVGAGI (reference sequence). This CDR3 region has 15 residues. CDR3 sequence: CASYNGQGANEKLFF. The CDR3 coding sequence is TGTGCCAGCTACAATGGACAGGGGGCTAATGAAAAACTGTTTTTT.

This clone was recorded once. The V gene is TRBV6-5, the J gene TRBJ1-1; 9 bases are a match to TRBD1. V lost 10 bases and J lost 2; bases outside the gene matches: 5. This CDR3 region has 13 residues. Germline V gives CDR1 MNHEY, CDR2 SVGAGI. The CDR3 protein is CATYRGQNTEAFF. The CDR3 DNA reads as TGTGCCACCTACAGGGGGCAAAACACTGAAGCTTTCTTT.

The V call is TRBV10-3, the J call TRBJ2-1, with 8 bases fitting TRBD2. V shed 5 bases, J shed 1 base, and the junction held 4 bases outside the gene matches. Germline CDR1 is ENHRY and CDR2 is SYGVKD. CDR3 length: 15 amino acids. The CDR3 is CAISSGGQSYNEQFF. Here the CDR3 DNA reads TGTGCCATCAGTTCGGGGGGGCAGTCCTACAATGAGCAGTTCTTC.

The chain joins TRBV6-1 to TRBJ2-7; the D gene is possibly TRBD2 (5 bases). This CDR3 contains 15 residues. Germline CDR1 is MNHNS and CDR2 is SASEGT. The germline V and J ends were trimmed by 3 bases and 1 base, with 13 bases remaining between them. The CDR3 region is CASSDEEAESYEQYF. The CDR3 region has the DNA TGTGCCAGCAGTGATGAGGAGGCGGAATCCTACGAGCAGTACTTC.